One sample yielded the 10 T cell receptor beta chains listed below, sequenced in a study of cytomegalovirus exposure and HLA in healthy donors (dated by TCRdb to 2015 to 2018). The library relied on the immunoSEQ multiplex PCR assay. The multiplex PCR relied on a mix of 60 forward primers for TCR Vbeta segments and 13 reverse primers for TCR Jbeta segments. TCRdb carries this immuneACCESS record with in-frame sequences only. Its versions omit some clonotypes, under half of them owing to an unresolved V gene in the studies checked, with the rest unexplained. The sample includes fewer than 200,000 clones, with 80% observed a single time. The ten largest clones capture roughly 0.65% of the sample. The sequenced material came from PBMCs. The receptors derive from a boy younger than 18 in good health and CMV-seronegative.

V and J are TRBV10-3 and TRBJ1-2; perhaps TRBD1 as D (6 bases). Germline V CDR1 and CDR2: ENHRY, SYGVKD. V lost 1 base to trimming and J lost 8 bases, with 20 bases between them. The CDR3 contains 16 residues. The CDR3 nucleotides are TGTGCCATCAGTGAGTACCCCCGGGACAAGGCGCAAGGCTACACCTTC. This sequence encodes CAISEYPRDKAQGYTF.

V is TRBV19 and J is TRBJ1-1, with D possibly matching TRBD1 (5 bases). With 5 bases removed from V and 4 bases from J, the gap between germline ends came to 14 bases. The V gene's germline CDR1 is LNHDA and CDR2 SQIVND (reference sequence). The CDR3 is made up of 14 amino acids. CDR3 DNA: TGTGCCAGTAGTGCCACAGGATGGAGCACTGAAGCTTTCTTT. Translation: CASSATGWSTEAFF.

This clone occurred once. The chain is built from TRBV4-2 and TRBJ2-4, with TRBD1 matching 7 bases. V was pared by 5 bases and J by 6 bases, with 10 bases of the junction left unmatched. Germline CDR1 is LGHNA and CDR2 is YNFKEQ. The CDR3 totals 15 residues. CDR3 sequence reads: CASSIGTVKGNIQYF. In nucleotides, the CDR3 is TGTGCCAGCAGCATCGGGACAGTGAAAGGAAACATTCAGTACTTC.

The chain employs TRBV5-4 and TRBJ1-2; D is undetermined. Germline V gene sequence: CDR1 SGHNT, CDR2 YYREEE (reference sequence). V lost 1 base, J lost 7 bases, and 14 bases lay in between. The CDR3 is 14 residues long. Here the CDR3 DNA reads TGTGCCAGCAGCTTGATATGGCAGGAAGGTGGCTACACCTTC. Translated: CASSLIWQEGGYTF.

The table lists this clone with a count of one. The rearrangement joins TRBV18 to TRBJ1-2; D possibly corresponds to TRBD1 (6 bases). The V end lost 4 bases, the J end lost 1 base, and 13 bases lay between the germline ends. The CDR3 has 15 amino acids. Germline-derived CDR1 and CDR2 are KGHSH and LQKENI. The CDR3 region has the DNA TGTGCCAGCTCACAACCCGAGGGGGATAACTATGGCTACACCTTC. As protein: CASSQPEGDNYGYTF. The variable domain in full, with the rest retrieved from reference TRBV18 and TRBJ1-2, is NAGVMQNPRHLVRRRGQEARLRCSPMKGHSHVYWYRQLPEEGLKFMVYLQKENIIDESGMPKERFSAEFPKEGPSILRIQQVVRGDSAAYFCASSQPEGDNYGYTFGSGTRLTVV.

The gene calls are TRBV28 and TRBJ1-5; perhaps TRBD1 as D (6 bases). The CDR3 loop spans 15 amino acids. V was clipped by 6 bases and J by 2 bases, with 14 bases between them. The V gene's germline CDR1 is MDHEN and CDR2 SYDVKM. The CDR3 DNA is TGTGCCAGCAGCCCCAGGGAGGGGGGCAATCAGCCCCAGCATTTT. This encodes CASSPREGGNQPQHF.

V and J are TRBV30 and TRBJ1-2, with D unclear. This CDR3 is built from 13 residues. V was trimmed by 0 bases and J by 4 bases, leaving 9 bases between them. Germline V gives CDR1 GTSNPN, CDR2 SVGIG (reference sequence). The CDR3 spells CAWSVNVGYGYTF. The DNA for the CDR3 is TGTGCCTGGAGTGTTAACGTCGGCTATGGCTACACCTTC.

This chain uses TRBV18 with TRBJ1-6; unclear D gene. CDR1 and CDR2 (germline): KGHSH, LQKENI. V was pared by 3 bases and J by 6 bases, with 12 bases between. The CDR3 has 15 amino acids. Written as DNA, the CDR3 is TGTGCCAGCTCACCGGGCGCTCTTATTAATTCACCCCTCCACTTT. Translation: CASSPGALINSPLHF.

The J gene is TRBJ2-2, the V gene TRBV9, with D possibly matching TRBD1 (6 bases). This CDR3 comprises 17 residues. Trimming took 6 bases from V and 0 from J, leaving 18 bases between them. Germline V gene data show CDR1 as SGDLS and CDR2 as YYNGEE. Here the CDR3 reads CASNTNTGPSNTGELFF. For the CDR3, the DNA is TGTGCCAGCAACACAAACACAGGGCCCTCGAACACCGGGGAGCTGTTTTTT.

This chain connects TRBV4-3 to TRBJ2-1; D might be TRBD1 (5 bases). The CDR3 is made up of 19 amino acids. V was shortened by 0 bases and J by 2 bases, with 20 bases between the two germline ends. Germline values: CDR1 LGHNA, CDR2 YSLEER. CDR3 residues: CASSQDPVQGYITYNEQFF. DNA for the CDR3: TGCGCCAGCAGCCAAGATCCCGTGCAGGGTTACATTACCTACAATGAGCAGTTCTTC.